The rows below give T cell receptor beta chains drawn from one sample of a study of cytomegalovirus exposure and HLA in healthy donors. Sequenced by immunoSEQ multiplex PCR; TCRdb stores in-frame clones only, minus some. Of 200,000 to 250,000 clones in the sample, about 80% were seen once. Sequenced material: PBMCs. Receptors were obtained from a woman aged 40 to 49 in good health and CMV-seronegative. Both conserved end residues are part of each CDR3. A D gene is named only where the DNA matches it firmly. A clone size is listed for some rows: how often the clone was seen (once, few, many), or a class if it is expanded.

abundance: .
v_gene: TRBV6-6
j_gene: TRBJ2-7
len: 14
d_gene: TRBD1
CDR3nt: TGTGCCAGCACCCCCGACAGGGGGGCGGGCGAGCAGTACTTC
CDR3aa: CASTPDRGAGEQYF

abundance: .
v_gene: TRBV6-1
j_gene: TRBJ1-5
len: 13
d_gene: .
CDR3nt: TGTGCCAGCAACCGGGACTCCAATCAGCCCCAGCATTTT
CDR3aa: CASNRDSNQPQHF

abundance: .
v_gene: TRBV6-5
j_gene: TRBJ2-3
len: 16
d_gene: TRBD1
CDR3nt: TGTGCCAGCAGTTACTACGGGGGACAGGGCCAAGGGACGCAGTATTTT
CDR3aa: CASSYYGGQGQGTQYF

abundance: .
v_gene: TRBV10-2
j_gene: TRBJ1-2
len: 12
d_gene: .
CDR3nt: TGCGCCAGCAGGAGAGATTCCTATGGCTACACCTTC
CDR3aa: CASRRDSYGYTF

abundance: few
v_gene: TRBV18
j_gene: TRBJ2-7
len: 14
d_gene: TRBD2
CDR3nt: TGTGCCAGCTCACCAGAGGTGGGGGGGTACGAGCAGTACTTC
CDR3aa: CASSPEVGGYEQYF

abundance: .
v_gene: TRBV6-1
j_gene: TRBJ1-5
len: 14
d_gene: .
CDR3nt: TGTGCCAGCAGTCCAGGTGGGGGGAATCAGCCCCAGCATTTT
CDR3aa: CASSPGGGNQPQHF

abundance: few
v_gene: TRBV29-1
j_gene: TRBJ1-1
len: 11
d_gene: .
CDR3nt: TGCAGCGTACCCAGGGGCACTGAAGCTTTCTTT
CDR3aa: CSVPRGTEAFF

abundance: .
v_gene: TRBV29-1
j_gene: TRBJ2-3
len: 14
d_gene: TRBD2
CDR3nt: TGCAGCGTTGATAGGACTAGCGGCACAGATACGCAGTATTTT
CDR3aa: CSVDRTSGTDTQYF

abundance: .
v_gene: TRBV7-9
j_gene: TRBJ1-2
len: 15
d_gene: TRBD1
CDR3nt: TGTGCCAGCAGCCCCGATCTACAGGGGGCCAATGGCTACACCTTC
CDR3aa: CASSPDLQGANGYTF

abundance: few
v_gene: TRBV7-9
j_gene: TRBJ2-7
len: 14
d_gene: TRBD2
CDR3nt: TGTGCCAGCAGCCCCCGGGAGGGGGCCTACGAGCAGTACTTC
CDR3aa: CASSPREGAYEQYF

abundance: .
v_gene: TRBV4-1
j_gene: TRBJ1-3
len: 14
d_gene: .
CDR3nt: TGCGCCAGCAGCCAAACCTCCTCCGGGGGGGTTTTGTATTTT
CDR3aa: CASSQTSSGGVLYF

abundance: .
v_gene: TRBV6-1
j_gene: TRBJ1-6
len: 14
d_gene: .
CDR3nt: TGTGCCAGCAGCTGGGACAAGAATAATTCACCCCTCCACTTT
CDR3aa: CASSWDKNNSPLHF

abundance: .
v_gene: TRBV28
j_gene: TRBJ1-1
len: 14
d_gene: .
CDR3nt: TGTGCCAGCGGCATGGGGGGAACGAACACTGAAGCTTTCTTT
CDR3aa: CASGMGGTNTEAFF

abundance: .
v_gene: TRBV6-1
j_gene: TRBJ1-5
len: 14
d_gene: TRBD1
CDR3nt: TGTGCCAGCAGTTCGCAGGACAGGGCCCGGCCCCAGCATTTT
CDR3aa: CASSSQDRARPQHF

abundance: .
v_gene: TRBV6-4
j_gene: TRBJ2-6
len: 14
d_gene: .
CDR3nt: TGTGCCAGCAAGGACACCTCTGGGGCCAACGTCCTGACTTTC
CDR3aa: CASKDTSGANVLTF

abundance: .
v_gene: TRBV20-1
j_gene: TRBJ2-3
len: 11
d_gene: .
CDR3nt: TGCAGTGCTAGGTCGGGGGATACGCAGTATTTT
CDR3aa: CSARSGDTQYF

abundance: few
v_gene: TRBV7-9
j_gene: TRBJ2-1
len: 17
d_gene: .
CDR3nt: TGTGCCAGCAGCCCGATTCCCGTTGTTGGTAGCCACAATGAGCAGTTCTTC
CDR3aa: CASSPIPVVGSHNEQFF

abundance: .
v_gene: TRBV6-6
j_gene: TRBJ1-4
len: 15
d_gene: .
CDR3nt: TGTGCCAGCAGTTACGGGGGCGCAACTAATGAAAAACTGTTTTTT
CDR3aa: CASSYGGATNEKLFF

abundance: once
v_gene: TRBV27
j_gene: TRBJ1-1
len: 16
d_gene: TRBD1
CDR3nt: TGTGCCAGCAGTTTCGACAGGGGGCGAATGAACACTGAAGCCTTCTTT
CDR3aa: CASSFDRGRMNTEAFF

abundance: .
v_gene: TRBV9
j_gene: TRBJ2-5
len: 14
d_gene: TRBD2
CDR3nt: TGTGCCAGCAGCGTGACGGGGGGGCACGAGACCCAGTACTTC
CDR3aa: CASSVTGGHETQYF

abundance: .
v_gene: TRBV6-5
j_gene: TRBJ2-5
len: 13
d_gene: .
CDR3nt: TGTGCCAGCACCCGACACCCCCAAGAGACCCAGTACTTC
CDR3aa: CASTRHPQETQYF

abundance: .
v_gene: TRBV28
j_gene: TRBJ1-2
len: 14
d_gene: .
CDR3nt: TGTGCCAGCAGTTTTGGCAAAGCTAACTATGGCTACACCTTC
CDR3aa: CASSFGKANYGYTF

abundance: .
v_gene: TRBV19
j_gene: TRBJ1-4
len: 16
d_gene: .
CDR3nt: TGTGCCAGTAGCCAAATTACAGGGATGGAAGTCGAAAAACTGTTTTTT
CDR3aa: CASSQITGMEVEKLFF

abundance: .
v_gene: TRBV11-2
j_gene: TRBJ2-3
len: 15
d_gene: .
CDR3nt: TGTGCCAGCAGCTTAGAAGGGGCGCAGGCAGATACGCAGTATTTT
CDR3aa: CASSLEGAQADTQYF

abundance: .
v_gene: TRBV7-2
j_gene: TRBJ1-3
len: 15
d_gene: .
CDR3nt: TGTGCCAGCAGCTTAGTGCCAGGGGCTGGAAACACCATATATTTT
CDR3aa: CASSLVPGAGNTIYF